Listed below are T cell receptor beta chains from one sample, sequenced in a study of blood T cell repertoires in COVID-19. Measured with immunoSEQ multiplex PCR; TCRdb has only the in-frame clones, and not every one. Here the sample spans nearly 55,000 clones, 65% to 80% being singletons. The sample taken for sequencing was peripheral blood. The receptors originated from a human donor with active or convalescent COVID-19. The donor label of this sample is uncertain. CDR3s leave out the opening cysteine and the closing phenylalanine or tryptophan. A D gene is named only where the DNA matches it firmly. The listing skips clone size in some rows; elsewhere it reads once, few, many or a size class.

d_gene,v_gene,j_gene,abundance,CDR3aa
TRBD2,TRBV14,TRBJ2-7,NA,ASSHLPGTSPYEQY
NA,TRBV6-5,TRBJ2-5,once,ASSPTGIFETQY
TRBD1,TRBV19,TRBJ2-7,NA,ASSMGQGYEQY
NA,TRBV6-5,TRBJ1-1,NA,ASTSRGLYTEAF
NA,TRBV5-4,TRBJ2-1,NA,ASTLSGPFPNEQF
TRBD2,TRBV3-1/TRBV3-2,TRBJ2-7,NA,ASSQDARTSGRVSYEQY
NA,TRBV15,TRBJ1-6,NA,ATGTPSSYNSPLH
NA,TRBV11-2,TRBJ2-7,NA,ASSTLQTGAAPYYEQY
TRBD1,TRBV11-2,TRBJ1-2,NA,ASSSQGGEGAKGYT
NA,TRBV15,TRBJ1-1,NA,ATSRENPSKAF
TRBD2,TRBV27,TRBJ2-3,NA,ASRLAGGTSTDTQY
TRBD1,TRBV7-3,TRBJ2-7,NA,ASSPQGAEEQY
NA,TRBV7-6,TRBJ1-2,NA,ASSPAGGGYGYT
TRBD2,TRBV5-1,TRBJ2-5,once,ASSLGSISGEETQY
TRBD2,TRBV27,TRBJ2-5,NA,ASSLVASGPYQETQY
NA,TRBV14,TRBJ1-6,NA,ASSLCRGLSSYNSPLH
NA,TRBV28,TRBJ2-2,NA,ASSWGGGVGELF
NA,TRBV11-2,TRBJ1-1,NA,ASSFNRDGVEAF
TRBD2,TRBV7-9,TRBJ2-3,NA,ASSPDAVAGGFTQY
TRBD2,TRBV10-3,TRBJ2-1,few,ATERETGLNEQF
NA,TRBV24-1,TRBJ2-1,NA,ATSEGPSYNEQF
TRBD1,TRBV5-1,TRBJ2-5,once,ASSLIPGGDETQY
TRBD1,TRBV5-1,TRBJ2-7,NA,ASSLDGTGDEQY
NA,TRBV6-6,TRBJ2-7,NA,ASSRDTTYEQY
NA,TRBV3-1/TRBV3-2,TRBJ2-3,NA,ASSPLGDTQY
TRBD2,TRBV29-1,TRBJ2-2,NA,SVEDLPGLDQKTGELF
NA,TRBV7-2,TRBJ1-5,NA,ASSLAAIRSNQPQH
NA,TRBV27,TRBJ1-5,NA,ASSLAGVGNQPQH
TRBD2,TRBV29-1,TRBJ2-7,NA,SVDLSGSSYEQY
NA,TRBV7-9,TRBJ2-7,NA,ASSHAGLWSSYEQY
NA,TRBV19,TRBJ2-1,NA,ASSITGSWNEQF
TRBD1,TRBV6-5,TRBJ2-2,NA,ASNPRGQGGELF
TRBD2,TRBV11-2,TRBJ2-7,NA,ASLGGTDEQY
TRBD1,TRBV4-2,TRBJ1-2,medium-sized,ASSHTDGQGMYGYT
NA,TRBV20-1,TRBJ1-1,NA,SAGVNTEAF
TRBD2,TRBV5-4,TRBJ2-2,NA,ASSSGLAGRAGELF
TRBD2,TRBV11-3,TRBJ2-1,once,ASSPLSTSGRLNEQF
NA,TRBV7-9,TRBJ2-2,NA,ASSLSREPTGELF
TRBD1,TRBV11-3,TRBJ1-2,NA,ASSPGQGNYGYT
NA,TRBV5-5,TRBJ2-3,NA,ASSWGPTDTQY
NA,TRBV6-5,TRBJ1-1,NA,ASMETGTKAF
TRBD2,TRBV7-6,TRBJ2-1,NA,ASRPSGSQNEQF
TRBD2,TRBV30,TRBJ2-3,NA,AWGLAEITDTQY
NA,TRBV19,TRBJ1-6,once,ASSIARGNSPLH
TRBD1,TRBV28,TRBJ1-5,NA,ASSRLQGWH
TRBD1,TRBV5-1,TRBJ1-1,NA,ASSLQGAGTEAF
TRBD1,TRBV7-9,TRBJ2-5,NA,ASSPGQGGQETQY
TRBD1,TRBV13,TRBJ1-6,NA,ASSWTGGSSPLH
TRBD1,TRBV27,TRBJ2-7,NA,ASRTGPIYEQY
NA,TRBV5-1,TRBJ2-3,NA,ASSTWTRGTDTQY
NA,TRBV27,TRBJ1-5,once,ASSLTVMEPQH
NA,TRBV7-2,TRBJ2-7,NA,ASSLPELSPEQY
TRBD2,TRBV16,TRBJ2-3,NA,ASSQFGTSGVGDTQY